This T cell receptor beta chain was captured in a study of blood T cell repertoires in COVID-19. Study-level information: The origin of the acute and convalescent COVID-19 samples was the United States, Italy and Spain. The cDNA or gDNA used as material had been derived from T cells, B-cell-depleted T cells, or PBMCs.

Seattle's enrolled individuals joined amid active infection and were then monitored longitudinally. Losses at the gene ends were 4 bases for V and 6 bases for J; bases not matched to a gene: 3. The CDR3 has 14 amino acids. Germline assignment: CDR1 SGHNT and CDR2 YYREEE (reference sequence). In the original analysis: By means of reference gene primer amplification, nucleated cell counts were estimated. Method: immunoSEQ multiplex PCR; TCRdb's copy keeps in-frame clones and lacks some. The V and J calls and clone size were taken over from that table, and D and trimming were inferred from the DNA. Among 170,000 or so clones listed, about 87% were seen once.

V gene TRBV5-4 combines with J gene TRBJ2-2; 10 bases fit TRBD1. This TCR derives from a man in his 60s with COVID-19, enrolled during active disease. Sequenced material: peripheral blood. The CDR3 DNA is TGTGCCAGCAGCCAGGACAGGGGGGCCGGGGAGCTGTTTTTT. It codes for CASSQDRGAGELFF.